This TCR beta chain appears in the sequencing data of a study of blood T cell repertoires in COVID-19. In the study overall: From T cells, B-cell-depleted T cells, or PBMCs came the material, which was cDNA or gDNA.

Original processing methods: Nucleated cell counts were estimated from reference gene primer amplification. Assay used: immunoSEQ multiplex PCR; TCRdb lists only in-frame clones, some missing. V and J calls and clone size are copied from that table; D and trimming were computed from the DNA. The data hold around 150,000 clones, with around 79% observed a single time. The CDR3 contains 14 residues. CDR1 is MNHEY, CDR2 SMNVEV, per germline (reference sequence). The ends lost 10 bases at V and 9 bases at J; junction bases unmatched: 15. Recruits, aged about 18 to 95 years, lived in 24 US areas. Assignments of participants to cohorts depended upon their own reported clinical history.

The chain links TRBV27 to TRBJ2-1; 7 bases fit TRBD2. The source material was PBMCs or T cells enriched from blood (not recorded which). The TCR sequence derives from a man aged 45-65 years who had recovered from COVID-19. CDR3 coding DNA: TGTGCCACAAGACTAGCTGGCTTGGGTGGTGAGCAGTTCTTC. Amino acid sequence: CATRLAGLGGEQFF.